These 21 T cell receptor beta chains originate from one sample sequenced in a study of T cell repertoires in cytomegalovirus infection. Their recognized antigens are unknown. TCRdb fed the reads into MiXCR, producing one record per CDR3 protein. The sample carries some 800,000 distinct CDR3 sequences, about 29% recorded once. Sequences were derived from cultured CD8+ T cells from PBMCs, sampled from culture after CMV antigen stimulation. The receptors come from a human donor in good health (CMV status not recorded). Some clones in this sample may be carry-over from other donors' samples.

The CDR3 sequence: CAGQSEGNQPQHF. CDR3 sequence (DNA): TGTGCCGGTCAATCGGAGGGCAATCAGCCCCAGCATTTT. V is TRBV7-6 and J is TRBJ1-5; no firm D call. The CDR3 spans 13 residues. Germline values: CDR1 SGHVS, CDR2 FNYEAQ. V lost 11 bases and J 2 bases, leaving 13 bases between the germline ends.

There are a few counts of this clonotype. The CDR3 DNA reads TGTGCCACCAGCAGGCCACCCTTGGCCCTCTATGGCTACACCTTC. Protein: CATSRPPLALYGYTF. The genes are TRBV15 and TRBJ1-2; D gene unclear. CDR3 length: 15 residues. V was pared by 3 bases and J by 4 bases, with 15 bases between. Germline assignment: CDR1 LNHNV and CDR2 YYDKDF (reference sequence).

This chain uses TRBV12-5 with TRBJ1-1; D ambiguous. CDR3 length: 11 residues. Germline CDR1 LGHNT, CDR2 FRNRAP. The germline V and J ends were trimmed by 4 bases and 8 bases, with 8 bases remaining between them. The CDR3 sequence is CASGSGNEAFF. CDR3 nucleotide sequence: TGTGCTAGTGGTTCGGGGAACGAAGCTTTCTTT.

This clonotype came up a few times. In nucleotides, the CDR3 is TGTGCCAGCAGCTTAGCGTGGAGGGTGAACACTGAAGCTTTCTTT. The encoded protein is CASSLAWRVNTEAFF. The genes are TRBV7-2 and TRBJ1-1; D is ambiguous. V lost 0 bases and J lost 0, with 8 bases in between. Germline V CDR1 and CDR2: SGHTA, FQGNSA. This CDR3 contains 15 residues.

CDR3 in DNA: TGCGCCAGCAGCCATGGTCAGGGGGTTACTGAAGCTTTCTTT. Amino acids: CASSHGQGVTEAFF. The chain has TRBV4-1 and TRBJ1-1; 7 bases match TRBD1. The CDR3 spans 14 residues. CDR1 and CDR2 from the germline V gene are MGHRA and YSYEKL. Trimming cost V 3 bases and J 5 bases; bases outside gene matches: 6.

This clonotype was counted many times. The chain couples TRBV12-3 or TRBV12-4 to TRBJ2-1; D call uncertain. With 5 bases removed from V and 7 bases from J, the gap between germline ends came to 15 bases. The CDR3 spans 14 residues. CDR3 amino acids: CASSHLLVWNEQFF. In DNA form, the CDR3 reads TGTGCCAGCAGTCACCTGTTGGTATGGAATGAGCAGTTCTTC.

The table lists this clonotype with a count of one. The chain couples TRBV24-1 to TRBJ2-5, with D possibly being TRBD1 or TRBD2 (5 bases each). The V end lost 7 bases, the J end lost 2 bases, and 16 bases lay between the germline ends. The CDR3 sequence is 15 residues long. Germline loops: CDR1 KGHDR, CDR2 SFDVKD. The CDR3 here is CATSFTGAEQETQYF. DNA for the CDR3: TGTGCCACCAGCTTCACCGGGGCAGAACAAGAGACCCAGTACTTC.

CDR3: CSATPGDSTSFDYNEQFF. In DNA form, the CDR3 reads TGCAGTGCTACCCCGGGAGACTCTACTAGTTTCGACTACAATGAGCAGTTCTTC. The chain links TRBV20-1 to TRBJ2-1; maybe TRBD2 (6 bases). The V gene lost 4 bases and the J gene lost 3 bases, with 25 bases spanning the gap. The CDR3 spans 18 residues. Germline CDR1 reads DFQATT; CDR2 reads SNEGSKA (reference sequence).

This clonotype was detected a few times. J is TRBJ1-1 and V is TRBV19, with TRBD1 identical over 10 bases. CDR1 is LNHDA and CDR2 is SQIVND in the germline V gene (reference sequence). The CDR3 consists of 16 residues. J gave up 4 bases and V 1 base, and 6 bases lay outside the gene matches. The CDR3 spells CASSIAPDRGPTEAFF. The CDR3 bases are TGTGCCAGTAGTATAGCTCCAGACAGGGGGCCCACTGAAGCTTTCTTT. Looking up the rest from reference TRBV19 and TRBJ1-1 gives the full variable domain: DGGITQSPKYLFRKEGQNVTLSCEQNLNHDAMYWYRQDPGQGLRLIYYSQIVNDFQKGDIAEGYSVSREKKESFPLTVTSAQKNPTAFYLCASSIAPDRGPTEAFFGQGTRLTVV.

This clonotype was seen more than once but under ten times. The V call is TRBV7-9, the J call TRBJ1-2; D is ambiguous. Trimming stripped 5 bases from V and 3 bases from J, with 13 bases between. The CDR3 is 14 residues long. Germline V gene data show CDR1 as SEHNR and CDR2 as FQNEAQ (reference sequence). The CDR3 loop reads CASSTSLGDYGYTF. In nucleotides, the CDR3 is TGTGCCAGCAGCACCTCACTTGGGGACTATGGCTACACCTTC.

The V and J genes are TRBV15 and TRBJ2-1, with 9 bases identical to TRBD1. V was clipped by 5 bases and J by 9 bases; unmatched bases: 5. The germline V gene has CDR1 LNHNV and CDR2 YYDKDF (reference sequence). The length of the CDR3 is 13 residues. CDR3 DNA sequence: TGTGCCACCAGCGGAACAGGGGGCGTTGAGCAGTTCTTC. It yields the protein CATSGTGGVEQFF.

The chain employs TRBV18 and TRBJ2-7; D gene unclear. Germline lookup yields CDR1 KGHSH and CDR2 LQKENI. The CDR3 runs 14 residues. Trimming removed 0 bases from V and 2 bases from J, with 8 bases in between. The CDR3 spells CASSPPGRTYEQYV. CDR3 nucleotide sequence: TGTGCCAGCTCACCACCTGGACGGACCTACGAGCAGTACGTC.

The chain combines TRBV6-5 with TRBJ1-1, with D unclear. Germline V gene lookup returns CDR1 MNHEY and CDR2 SVGAGI. The CDR3 consists of 14 residues. V dropped 6 bases and J dropped 3 bases, with 14 bases sitting between them. CDR3 sequence (DNA): TGTGCCAGCAGACGGCTGGAATGGGACACTGAAGCTTTCTTT. Translating gives CASRRLEWDTEAFF.

This clonotype has more than one count but fewer than ten. V is TRBV12-5 and J is TRBJ1-1; D is unresolved. V shed 1 base and J shed 0 bases, with 6 bases lying between them. This CDR3 is 14 amino acids long. Germline-derived CDR1 and CDR2 are LGHNT and FRNRAP. CDR3 in amino acids: CASGLERLNTEAFF. The CDR3 DNA reads TGTGCTAGTGGTTTGGAGCGGCTGAACACTGAAGCTTTCTTT. The full variable domain, its missing parts supplied by reference TRBV12-5 and TRBJ1-1, is DARVTQTPRHKVTEMGQEVTMRCQPILGHNTVFWYRQTMMQGLELLAYFRNRAPLDDSGMPKDRFSAEMPDATLATLKIQPSEPRDSAVYFCASGLERLNTEAFFGQGTRLTVV.

This clonotype was observed at least ten times. The chain is built from TRBV12-3 or TRBV12-4 and TRBJ1-2; 7 nucleotides align to TRBD1. CDR3 size: 15 residues. V shed 1 base, J shed 4 bases, and the junction held 6 bases outside the gene matches. The CDR3 region has the DNA TGTGCCAGCAGTTTAGATAACAGGGGAGGCTATGGCTACACCTTC. Protein: CASSLDNRGGYGYTF.

This clonotype turned up a few times. The rearrangement joins TRBV10-3 to TRBJ2-6; TRBD1 is a possible D gene (6 bases). Germline assignment: CDR1 ENHRY and CDR2 SYGVKD. The CDR3 is 16 amino acids. V lost 9 bases to trimming and J lost 1 base, with 16 bases between them. CDR3 protein: CAIRDKSISGANVLTF. For the CDR3, the DNA is TGTGCCATACGGGACAAGTCAATTTCTGGGGCCAACGTCCTGACTTTC.

This clonotype occurred a few times. A single base separates this from a much larger clone, so it may be a read error. This chain uses TRBV12-3 or TRBV12-4 with TRBJ2-1; tentative D call: TRBD2 (6 bases). This CDR3 is built from 14 residues. Trimming cost V 8 bases and J 0 bases, with 11 bases left between them. The CDR3 DNA reads TGTGCCAGCGGCCCCGGGGGCTCCTACAATGAGCAGTTCTTC. Translation gives CASGPGGSYNEQFF.

This clonotype was found a few times. Here the CDR3 DNA reads TGCAGTGCTTTCGACCCATACCGAGAGGAAAAACTGTTTTTT. Translating it yields CSAFDPYREEKLFF. The chain couples TRBV20-1 to TRBJ1-4; D remains ambiguous. This CDR3 comprises 14 residues. Germline V gives CDR1 DFQATT, CDR2 SNEGSKA (reference sequence). V was clipped by 5 bases and J by 8 bases, with 18 bases between them.

This clonotype has a count of ten or more. The chain has TRBV7-2 and TRBJ2-1, with no clear D. The CDR3 covers 12 residues. Germline V gene lookup returns CDR1 SGHTA and CDR2 FQGNSA. V was clipped by 5 bases and J by 6 bases, with 8 bases between them. CDR3 amino acids: CASSRPPNEQFF. DNA of the CDR3: TGTGCCAGCAGCCGGCCACCCAATGAGCAGTTCTTC.

This clonotype was picked up a small number of times. This chain uses TRBV7-2 with TRBJ2-1, with 8 bases matching TRBD1. V shed 0 bases, J shed 0 bases, and the junction held 22 bases outside the gene matches. The V gene's germline CDR1 is SGHTA and CDR2 FQGNSA. The CDR3 consists of 23 residues. The CDR3 coding sequence is TGTGCCAGCAGCTTAGCGCGGCAGGGGGCGGTTGAAGAGTTGTGGAGCTCCTACAATGAGCAGTTCTTC. Amino acid sequence: CASSLARQGAVEELWSSYNEQFF.

The chain carries TRBV29-1 and TRBJ2-1; 9 bases are shared with TRBD1. With V trimmed by 7 bases and J by 7 bases, 8 bases remained unmatched. This CDR3 is 13 amino acids long. Germline CDR1 SQVTM, CDR2 ANQGSEA. This chain's CDR3 is CSGNYGTGNEQFF. The CDR3 DNA is TGCAGCGGAAATTACGGGACAGGGAATGAGCAGTTCTTC.